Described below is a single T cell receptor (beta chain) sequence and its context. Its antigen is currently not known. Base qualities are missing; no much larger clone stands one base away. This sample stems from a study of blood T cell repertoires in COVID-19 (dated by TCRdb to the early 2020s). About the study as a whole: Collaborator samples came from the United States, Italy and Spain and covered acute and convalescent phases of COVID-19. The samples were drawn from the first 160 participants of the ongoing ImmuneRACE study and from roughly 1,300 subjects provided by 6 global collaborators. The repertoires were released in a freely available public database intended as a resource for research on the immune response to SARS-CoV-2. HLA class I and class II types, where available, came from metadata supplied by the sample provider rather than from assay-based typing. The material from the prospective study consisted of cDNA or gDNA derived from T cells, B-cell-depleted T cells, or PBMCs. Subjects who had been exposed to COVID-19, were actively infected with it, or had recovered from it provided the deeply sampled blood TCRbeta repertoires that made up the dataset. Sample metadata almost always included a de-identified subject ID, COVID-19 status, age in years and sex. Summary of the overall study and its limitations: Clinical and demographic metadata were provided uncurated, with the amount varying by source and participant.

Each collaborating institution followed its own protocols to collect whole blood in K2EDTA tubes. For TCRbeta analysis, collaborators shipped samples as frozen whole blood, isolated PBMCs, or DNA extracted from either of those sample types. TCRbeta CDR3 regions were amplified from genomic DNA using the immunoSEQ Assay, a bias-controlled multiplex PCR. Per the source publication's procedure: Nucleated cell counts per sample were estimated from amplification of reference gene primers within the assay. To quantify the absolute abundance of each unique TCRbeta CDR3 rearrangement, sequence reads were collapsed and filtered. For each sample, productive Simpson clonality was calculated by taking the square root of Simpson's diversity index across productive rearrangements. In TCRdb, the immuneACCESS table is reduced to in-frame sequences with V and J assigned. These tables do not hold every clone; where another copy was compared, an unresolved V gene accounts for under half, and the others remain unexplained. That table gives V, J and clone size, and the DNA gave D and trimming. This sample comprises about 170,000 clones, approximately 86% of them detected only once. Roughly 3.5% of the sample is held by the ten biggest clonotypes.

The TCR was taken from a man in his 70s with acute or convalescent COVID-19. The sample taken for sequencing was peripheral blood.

The DNA sequence is as follows: TGTGCCAGCTCACCATGGAGGCAGGGGAGCCGCGAGCAGTACTTC. This sequence encodes CASSPWRQGSREQYF. Recombination connected TRBV18 to TRBJ2-7; the D gene is perhaps TRBD1, from 6 matching bases. Trimming takes 2 bases from V and 6 bases from J, and the germline ends sit 17 bases apart. Taken from the germline V gene, the CDR1 and CDR2 loops are KGHSH and LQKENI. Spanning cysteine to phenylalanine, the CDR3 consists of 15 amino acids. The entry retains the CDR3 DNA only, 45 bases that are in frame from base 1.